This T cell receptor beta chain originates from a study of early T cells in non-severe SARS-CoV-2 infection. Individual cDNA molecules carried attached unique molecular identifiers. TCRdb used MiXCR to reprocess the 5' RACE reads, holding one entry per CDR3 protein. The sample contains over 95,000 distinct CDR3 sequences, approximately 16% of which appear only once. The V gene end was trimmed by 8 bases and the J gene end by 2 bases; junction bases not matched to a gene: 8. This CDR3 region has 15 residues. Per germline, CDR1 SNHLY and CDR2 FYNNEI. This receptor was obtained from an adult who was a healthcare worker with PCR-confirmed SARS-CoV-2 infection or an uninfected control (not recorded which). This sequence joins TRBV2 and TRBJ1-5; 8 bases fit TRBD1. The sample comprised whole blood. The chain's CDR3 is CASERQGSGNQPQHF. The DNA for the CDR3 is TGTGCCAGCGAACGACAGGGGAGCGGCAATCAGCCCCAGCATTTT.